This passage covers 26 T cell receptor beta chains from one sample sequenced in a study of memory CD4+ T cells and cytomegalovirus serostatus. The sort gate was single viable CD3+CD4+CD8-CD45RO+ cells for memory CD4+ T cells. Sequencing used immunoSEQ multiplex PCR; TCRdb keeps in-frame clones, though not all of them. The sample yields nearly 50,000 clones, over 75% seen once. The sample consisted of memory CD4+ T cells from blood. All receptors come from an adult in good health and CMV-seronegative.

The rearrangement links TRBV18 to TRBJ1-2, with D unresolved. Trimming removed 0 bases from V and 4 bases from J, with 9 bases in between. The CDR3 has 14 residues. From germline, CDR1 is KGHSH and CDR2 LQKENI. The CDR3 loop reads CASSPPELPYGYTF. The CDR3, as DNA: TGTGCCAGCTCACCACCGGAGCTCCCCTATGGCTACACCTTC.

For the CDR3, the DNA is TGTGCCAGCTCACTAGCGGGTTGGGAGCAGTTCTTC. This encodes CASSLAGWEQFF. The V call is TRBV18, the J call TRBJ2-1, with 7 bases fitting TRBD2. The CDR3 totals 12 residues. V shed 4 bases and J 10 bases; nucleotides not matched to a gene: 4. Per germline, CDR1 KGHSH and CDR2 LQKENI.

V gene TRBV27 combines with J gene TRBJ1-2, with TRBD1 as a possible D gene (6 bases). The CDR3 is 15 residues long. Germline values: CDR1 MNHEY, CDR2 SMNVEV (reference sequence). V was trimmed by 6 bases and J by 0 bases, leaving 14 bases between them. This chain's CDR3 is CASRGTSRSNYGYTF. The CDR3 DNA is TGTGCCAGCAGAGGGACATCGCGATCTAACTATGGCTACACCTTC.

In its sample, this clone ranks as medium-sized. The J gene is TRBJ2-7, the V gene TRBV10-2, with D tentatively TRBD1 or TRBD2 (5 bases each). The length of the CDR3 is 14 residues. The V gene's germline CDR1 is WSHSY and CDR2 SAAADI. V gave up 5 bases and J gave up 2 bases, with 13 bases separating them. CDR3: CASSWVRDPYEQYF. DNA for the CDR3: TGCGCCAGCAGTTGGGTGAGGGACCCCTACGAGCAGTACTTC.

This chain links TRBV5-6 with TRBJ2-7; 10 positions match TRBD2. J lost 3 bases, V lost 3 bases, and 9 bases had no gene match. The CDR3 is 16 residues long. Germline V lookup: CDR1 SGHDT, CDR2 YYEEEE. Written as DNA, the CDR3 is TGTGCCAGCAGCTCCGTTCGGACTAGCGGATTCTACGAGCAGTACTTC. It yields the protein CASSSVRTSGFYEQYF.

V usage is TRBV14 and J usage is TRBJ1-2, with D perhaps TRBD1 (6 bases). Germline CDR1 is SGHDN and CDR2 is FVKESK. Trimming took 3 bases from V and 4 from J, leaving 12 bases between them. This CDR3 region has 14 residues. The DNA for the CDR3 is TGTGCCAGCAGCCAGACGAGGGGGGGCTATGGCTACACCTTC. This translates into CASSQTRGGYGYTF.

The CDR3 sequence is CASSGVRRQLSYEQYF. Written as DNA, the CDR3 is TGTGCCAGCAGTGGGGTAAGGAGACAGCTCTCCTACGAGCAGTACTTC. This chain links TRBV2 with TRBJ2-7; maybe TRBD1 (5 bases). Germline CDR1 is SNHLY and CDR2 is FYNNEI. The CDR3 length is 16 residues. Trimming took off 4 bases at V and 0 bases at J, with 16 bases between the two ends.

This clone was detected a few times. The same CDR3 also results from other DNA sequences found in this sample. The rearrangement uses TRBV11-2 and TRBJ1-1; maybe TRBD1 (5 bases). The CDR3 is 14 residues long. V shed 1 base and J shed 2 bases, with 8 bases lying between them. The germline V gene encodes CDR1 SGHAT and CDR2 FQNNGV. CDR3 amino acids: CASSLGGGNTEAFF. The CDR3 coding sequence is TGTGCCAGCAGCTTAGGGGGGGGTAACACTGAAGCTTTCTTT.

In this sample, this clone turned up a few times. V is TRBV30 and J is TRBJ1-3; D is undetermined. Germline CDR1 reads GTSNPN; CDR2 reads SVGIG (reference sequence). V lost 2 bases to trimming and J lost 0 bases, with 2 bases between them. The CDR3 has 12 residues. The DNA for the CDR3 is TGTGCCTGGAGTTCCTCTGGAAACACCATATATTTT. This gives the protein CAWSSSGNTIYF.

The V call is TRBV6-4, the J call TRBJ1-4, with D unresolved. Deletions cut 2 bases from V and 6 bases from J, with 19 bases between. CDR1 MRHNA and CDR2 SNTAGT come from the germline V gene. CDR3 length equals 17 residues. In DNA, the CDR3 is TGTGCCAGCAGTGACCCCACCTTTGGACCAAGGTATGAAAAACTGTTTTTT. As protein: CASSDPTFGPRYEKLFF.

The chain links TRBV6-5 to TRBJ2-5; 10 nucleotides align to TRBD1. V dropped 10 bases and J dropped 4; count of bases not matched to a gene: 6. This CDR3 spans 13 amino acids. Germline-derived CDR1 and CDR2 are MNHEY and SVGAGI. The CDR3 sequence: CATIDRGRETQYF. CDR3 DNA: TGTGCCACCATCGACAGGGGGCGAGAGACCCAGTACTTC.

The chain carries TRBV5-1 and TRBJ1-1; maybe TRBD1 (5 bases). Deletions cut 4 bases from V and 0 bases from J, with 10 bases between. The CDR3 runs to 14 residues. Germline V gene sequence: CDR1 SGHRS, CDR2 YFSETQ. CDR3 coding DNA: TGCGCCAGCAGCAAGGGGACGATGAACACTGAAGCTTTCTTT. As protein: CASSKGTMNTEAFF.

The gene calls are TRBV11-3 and TRBJ2-1, with 8 bases fitting TRBD2. V shed 8 bases and J 8 bases; nucleotides not matched to a gene: 14. This CDR3 has 15 amino acids. CDR1 SGHNT and CDR2 YENEEA come from the germline V gene. CDR3 region: CASGPGRAGVHEQFF. In nucleotides, the CDR3 is TGTGCCAGCGGCCCCGGGAGGGCCGGTGTCCATGAGCAGTTCTTC.

V usage is TRBV11-2 and J usage is TRBJ2-1; tentatively, D is TRBD1 or TRBD2 (5 bases each). The CDR3 has 14 residues. Germline values: CDR1 SGHAT, CDR2 FQNNGV. Trimming took off 6 bases at V and 0 bases at J, with 9 bases between the two ends. The CDR3 protein is CASRKGSSYNEQFF. The CDR3, as DNA: TGTGCCAGCAGAAAGGGGAGCTCCTACAATGAGCAGTTCTTC.

This chain uses TRBV6-5 with TRBJ2-7; the D gene is possibly TRBD2 (6 bases). The CDR3 sequence is 13 residues long. V lost 8 bases to trimming and J lost 5 bases, with 16 bases between them. The germline V gene has CDR1 MNHEY and CDR2 SVGAGI. The CDR3: CASRRGSGNEQYF. CDR3 DNA sequence: TGTGCCAGCCGGCGGGGCTCGGGGAACGAGCAGTACTTC.

The chain links TRBV4-1 to TRBJ2-3; 13 nucleotides agree with TRBD2. CDR3 length equals 16 residues. Trimming at V came to 0 bases and at J to 6 bases, leaving 3 bases not matched to a gene. The germline CDR1 and CDR2 sequences are MGHRA and YSYEKL. CDR3 in amino acids: CASSQERTSGSDTQYF. CDR3 in DNA: TGCGCCAGCAGCCAAGAAAGGACTAGCGGGAGTGATACGCAGTATTTT.

This clone has just a few counts. This sequence joins TRBV2 and TRBJ1-1; TRBD1 is a possible D gene (5 bases). Germline V gives CDR1 SNHLY, CDR2 FYNNEI. Trimming cost V 5 bases and J 1 base, with 11 bases left between them. CDR3 length equals 14 residues. The CDR3 coding sequence is TGTGCCAGCAGTCTTGGTCAGGGGAACACTGAAGCTTTCTTT. Amino acids: CASSLGQGNTEAFF.

The chain is built from TRBV25-1 and TRBJ2-7; D may be TRBD2 (5 bases). V was pared by 1 base and J by 8 bases, with 6 bases between. CDR1 is MGHDK, CDR2 SYGVNS, per germline. This CDR3 is built from 11 residues. Written as DNA, the CDR3 is TGTGCCAGCAGTGAATGGAGGCAGCAGTACTTC. It is translated as CASSEWRQQYF.

The V and J genes are TRBV6-1 and TRBJ1-2, with D perhaps TRBD1 (6 bases). V was pared by 6 bases and J by 0 bases, with 11 bases between. CDR3 size: 14 residues. Germline values: CDR1 MNHNS, CDR2 SASEGT. The chain's CDR3 is CASSPRGANYGYTF. Written as DNA, the CDR3 is TGTGCCAGCAGCCCGAGGGGGGCTAACTATGGCTACACCTTC.

This rearrangement joins TRBV5-1 to TRBJ2-7; TRBD2 matches at 14 bases. Germline V gene lookup returns CDR1 SGHRS and CDR2 YFSETQ. The CDR3 runs 19 residues. The J segment lost 0 bases and the V segment lost 4 bases, leaving 12 bases of the junction unmatched. Here the CDR3 DNA reads TGCGCCAGCAGCCCAGCCGGGACTAGCGGGAGAGGGAGCTCCTACGAGCAGTACTTC. Translation gives CASSPAGTSGRGSSYEQYF.

The chain carries TRBV27 and TRBJ2-1; D is tentatively TRBD1 or TRBD2 (5 bases each). Trimming pared 2 bases from V and 6 bases from J, leaving 14 bases between. Looked up from germline, CDR1 is MNHEY and CDR2 is SMNVEV (reference sequence). This CDR3 spans 15 amino acids. The CDR3 nucleotides read TGTGCCAGCAGTTTAAGAGGGGCCCCCGGCAATGAGCAGTTCTTC. The encoded protein is CASSLRGAPGNEQFF.

The V and J genes are TRBV28 and TRBJ1-1; D remains ambiguous. CDR3 length equals 11 residues. From germline, CDR1 is MDHEN and CDR2 SYDVKM. V gave up 1 base and J gave up 7 bases, with 4 bases separating them. DNA of the CDR3: TGTGCCAGCAGTTTATCGCTTGAAGCTTTCTTT. As protein: CASSLSLEAFF.

The chain links TRBV11-2 to TRBJ1-2, with TRBD1 matching over 7 bases. This CDR3 has 14 amino acids. In germline, CDR1 is SGHAT, CDR2 FQNNGV. The V gene end was trimmed by 4 bases and the J gene end by 8 bases; junction bases not matched to a gene: 10. CDR3 coding DNA: TGTGCCAGCAGCTCTAACAGGGGCGGAGGGGGCTACACCTTC. Translation: CASSSNRGGGGYTF. The whole variable domain, filled in from reference TRBV11-2 and TRBJ1-2, reads EAGVAQSPRYKIIEKRQSVAFWCNPISGHATLYWYQQILGQGPKLLIQFQNNGVVDDSQLPKDRFSAERLKGVDSTLKIQPAKLEDSAVYLCASSSNRGGGGYTFGSGTRLTVV.

CDR3 protein: CASSFQREGGYEQYF. The CDR3 DNA sequence: TGCGCCAGCAGCTTCCAGCGGGAGGGCGGCTACGAGCAGTACTTC. The chain joins TRBV5-1 to TRBJ2-7; 10 positions match TRBD2. Germline CDR1 and CDR2: SGHRS and YFSETQ. Losses at the gene ends were 2 bases for V and 3 bases for J; bases not matched to a gene: 5. CDR3 size: 15 residues.

Here the CDR3 DNA reads TGTGCCTGGAGGAGGGGGCGGACTAGCGGGGCCACAGATACGCAGTATTTT. It specifies CAWRRGRTSGATDTQYF. The rearrangement joins TRBV30 to TRBJ2-3; 12 bases are shared with TRBD2. V lost 3 bases, J lost 2 bases, and 9 bases stayed unmatched. Germline CDR1 is GTSNPN and CDR2 is SVGIG (reference sequence). The CDR3 is 17 amino acids.

The chain carries TRBV30 and TRBJ2-2, with 8 bases identical to TRBD2. The CDR3 totals 14 residues. The germline CDR1 and CDR2 sequences are GTSNPN and SVGIG (reference sequence). J gave up 6 bases and V 2 bases, and 5 bases lay outside the gene matches. This chain's CDR3 is CAWSRGGTPGELFF. The CDR3 DNA reads as TGTGCCTGGAGTCGCGGGGGGACACCCGGGGAGCTGTTTTTT. The full variable domain, in which reference TRBV30 and TRBJ2-2 provide the parts outside the CDR3, is SQTIHQWPATLVQPVGSPLSLECTVEGTSNPNLYWYRQAAGRGLQLLFYSVGIGQISSEVPQNLSASRPQDRQFILSSKKLLLSDSGFYLCAWSRGGTPGELFFGEGSRLTVL.